The 30 T cell receptor beta chains below all came from one sample that was sequenced in a study of tumor-infiltrating lymphocytes in localized non-small cell lung cancer (dated by TCRdb to the early 2020s). Library construction relied on the immunoSEQ multiplex PCR assay. TCRdb mirrors the immuneACCESS table, restricted to in-frame sequences. Some clones are absent from its copies; in checked studies, under half trace to an unresolved V gene, and the reason for the others is unknown. This sample lists about 9,300 clones; approximately 71% were detected once. The ten largest account for roughly 5.7% of the sample. Sequenced: uninvolved lung tissue not adjacent to the tumor. The receptors derive from a human donor with non-small cell lung cancer.

The chain uses TRBV5-8 and TRBJ1-5, with 7 bases aligning to TRBD1. This CDR3 comprises 14 residues. Germline V gene data show CDR1 as SGHTS and CDR2 as YDEGEE. V shed 3 bases, J shed 4 bases, and the junction held 4 bases outside the gene matches. CDR3 DNA sequence: TGTGCCAGCAGCTATCGGACAGGAAATCAGCCCCAGCATTTT. Translated: CASSYRTGNQPQHF.

The V call is TRBV29-1, the J call TRBJ1-3, with 9 bases aligning to TRBD1. Germline CDR1 reads SQVTM; CDR2 reads ANQGSEA. With 6 bases clipped from V and 2 bases from J, the junction kept 2 bases outside the gene matches. The CDR3 is 13 amino acids. The CDR3 spells CSVGDRAGNTIYF. The CDR3, as DNA: TGCAGCGTGGGGGACAGGGCTGGAAACACCATATATTTT.

This clone has more than one count but fewer than ten. The rearrangement links TRBV4-1 to TRBJ1-2, with 11 bases identical to TRBD1. Unmatched junction bases numbered 7, after V lost 0 bases and J lost 4 bases. The CDR3 contains 17 residues. Germline V gene sequence: CDR1 MGHRA, CDR2 YSYEKL. The CDR3 DNA reads TGCGCCAGCAGCCAAGATAGGGGGACAGGGGGTGCCTATGGCTACACCTTC. This gives the protein CASSQDRGTGGAYGYTF.

By share, this clone counts as large. The rearrangement links TRBV7-9 to TRBJ2-1, with D unclear. Trimming cost V 3 bases and J 10 bases, with 7 bases left between them. This CDR3 has 11 residues. From germline, CDR1 is SEHNR and CDR2 FQNEAQ (reference sequence). The CDR3 reads CASSFPGEQFF. The CDR3 bases are TGTGCCAGCAGCTTTCCCGGAGAGCAGTTCTTC.

The J gene is TRBJ2-7, the V gene TRBV28, with 7 positions matching TRBD1. The CDR3 extends over 16 amino acids. Germline CDR1 MDHEN, CDR2 SYDVKM. Unmatched junction bases numbered 16, after V lost 7 bases and J lost 4 bases. As DNA, the CDR3 is TGTGCCAGCACTACCTTTCGACAGGGCGGTCGGTACGAGCAGTACTTC. It encodes CASTTFRQGGRYEQYF. The variable domain in full, completed from reference TRBV28 and TRBJ2-7, reads DVKVTQSSRYLVKRTGEKVFLECVQDMDHENMFWYRQDPGLGLRLIYFSYDVKMKEKGDIPEGYSVSREKKERFSLILESASTNQTSMYLCASTTFRQGGRYEQYFGPGTRLTVT.

V usage is TRBV5-1 and J usage is TRBJ1-1; tentative D call: TRBD1 (5 bases). V shed 6 bases and J shed 3 bases, with 9 bases lying between them. This CDR3 contains 12 residues. The germline CDR1 and CDR2 sequences are SGHRS and YFSETQ. The CDR3 protein is CASTPGDTEAFF. CDR3 nucleotide sequence: TGCGCCAGCACCCCGGGGGACACTGAAGCTTTCTTT.

The CDR3 sequence is CASSRSGQGGQPQHF. The CDR3 coding sequence is TGTGCCAGCAGTAGATCGGGACAGGGGGGTCAGCCCCAGCATTTT. The chain recombines TRBV6-6 with TRBJ1-5; 11 bases align to TRBD1. The CDR3 has 15 residues. Germline assignment: CDR1 MNHNY and CDR2 SVGAGI (reference sequence). V shed 5 bases and J 6 bases; nucleotides not matched to a gene: 6.

The rearrangement links TRBV5-1 to TRBJ2-7; the match to TRBD1 covers 10 bases. The CDR3 is 14 residues long. The germline CDR1 and CDR2 sequences are SGHRS and YFSETQ. V gave up 4 bases and J gave up 5 bases; unmatched junction bases: 6. Here the CDR3 DNA reads TGCGCCAGCAGCATCCGGGACAGGGGACACGAGCAGTACTTC. As protein: CASSIRDRGHEQYF. Complete variable domain (other parts from reference TRBV5-1 and TRBJ2-7): KAGVTQTPRYLIKTRGQQVTLSCSPISGHRSVSWYQQTPGQGLQFLFEYFSETQRNKGNFPGRFSGRQFSNSRSEMNVSTLELGDSALYLCASSIRDRGHEQYFGPGTRLTVT.

This clone has only a few counts. This sequence joins TRBV7-9 and TRBJ1-1, with D unclear. The V gene's germline CDR1 is SEHNR and CDR2 FQNEAQ (reference sequence). The ends were cut back, 7 bases at V and 0 bases at J, with 6 bases in the middle. CDR3 length: 12 residues. The CDR3 region has the DNA TGTGCCAGCAACCGAATGAACACTGAAGCTTTCTTT. It specifies CASNRMNTEAFF.

The chain joins TRBV19 to TRBJ2-1; TRBD2 matches 8 bases. This CDR3 is 14 amino acids long. Germline loops: CDR1 LNHDA, CDR2 SQIVND (reference sequence). Losses at the gene ends were 4 bases for V and 12 bases for J; bases not matched to a gene: 11. The CDR3 DNA sequence: TGTGCCAGTAGTAGTAGCGGGGTATATCATGGGCAGTTCTTC. Translating it yields CASSSSGVYHGQFF.

The gene calls are TRBV4-2 and TRBJ2-7; TRBD2 agrees at 13 bases. The V segment lost 4 bases and the J segment 6 bases; nucleotides outside the gene matches: 0. Germline V CDR1 and CDR2: LGHNA, YNFKEQ. The CDR3 contains 13 residues. The CDR3 sequence: CASSRTSGSEQYF. The CDR3 DNA follows: TGTGCCAGCAGCCGGACTAGCGGGAGCGAGCAGTACTTC.

The chain carries TRBV7-3 and TRBJ2-2, with D hard to call. CDR1 is SGHTA and CDR2 is FQGTGA in the germline V gene. V was trimmed by 5 bases and J by 4 bases, leaving 11 bases between them. This CDR3 is 14 amino acids long. CDR3 protein: CASSPPGGTGELFF. The CDR3 DNA follows: TGTGCCAGCAGCCCGCCGGGCGGCACCGGGGAGCTGTTTTTT.

The V call is TRBV10-2, the J call TRBJ2-5; D gene uncertain. The length of the CDR3 is 12 residues. The germline V gene encodes CDR1 WSHSY and CDR2 SAAADI. V was pared by 8 bases and J by 1 base, with 8 bases between. CDR3 protein: CASLGTQETQYF. In nucleotides, the CDR3 is TGCGCCAGCCTAGGAACCCAAGAGACCCAGTACTTC.

The chain is built from TRBV19 and TRBJ2-5, with TRBD2 identical over 12 bases. The CDR3 loop spans 16 amino acids. The V and J ends lost 5 bases and 4 bases, in that order; junction bases with no gene match: 8. Germline V gene data show CDR1 as LNHDA and CDR2 as SQIVND (reference sequence). The CDR3 DNA is TGTGCCAGTAGTGCTATGGCTAGCGGGAGGGCAGAGACCCAGTACTTC. As protein: CASSAMASGRAETQYF.

This chain links TRBV30 with TRBJ1-1; D remains unclear. The CDR3 loop spans 12 amino acids. Trimming shortened V by 3 bases and J by 6 bases, and 11 bases separated the two germline ends. CDR1 and CDR2 (germline): GTSNPN, SVGIG (reference sequence). For the CDR3, the DNA is TGTGCCTGGAGGAGGCTCCGGGCTGAAGCTTTCTTT. Protein sequence: CAWRRLRAEAFF.

This clone is labeled medium-sized. The CDR3 protein is CASSAGASTQYF. In nucleotides, the CDR3 is TGTGCCAGCAGCGCTGGGGCCTCTACGCAGTATTTT. The chain combines TRBV9 with TRBJ2-3; tentative D call: TRBD1 (5 bases). Trimming took off 3 bases at V and 8 bases at J, with 10 bases between the two ends. Germline V gene data show CDR1 as SGDLS and CDR2 as YYNGEE. The CDR3 covers 12 residues. Together with reference TRBV9 and TRBJ2-3, the CDR3 gives the full variable domain: DSGVTQTPKHLITATGQRVTLRCSPRSGDLSVYWYQQSLDQGLQFLIQYYNGEERAKGNILERFSAQQFPDLHSELNLSSLELGDSALYFCASSAGASTQYFGPGTRLTVL.

The V call is TRBV2, the J call TRBJ1-5, with TRBD1 matching 7 bases. The CDR3 sequence is 13 residues long. CDR1 is SNHLY, CDR2 FYNNEI, per germline. Losses at the gene ends were 8 bases for V and 5 bases for J; bases not matched to a gene: 6. The CDR3 bases are TGTGCCAGCGGGGGACAGTCCTATCAGCCCCAGCATTTT. Its translation: CASGGQSYQPQHF.

The rearrangement joins TRBV2 to TRBJ2-7; 7 positions match TRBD2. Per germline, CDR1 SNHLY and CDR2 FYNNEI. This CDR3 has 13 amino acids. Germline trimming cut 0 bases from V and 9 bases from J; bases unmatched to any gene: 5. CDR3 sequence (DNA): TGTGCCAGCAGTGAAGCGCTCTGGGGGGGGCAGTACTTC. It is translated as CASSEALWGGQYF.

The chain recombines TRBV5-6 with TRBJ1-2; 7 nucleotides agree with TRBD1. The length of the CDR3 is 14 residues. Germline-derived CDR1 and CDR2 are SGHDT and YYEEEE. With 1 base clipped from V and 4 bases from J, the junction kept 4 bases outside the gene matches. CDR3 residues: CASSLTGTVYGYTF. In nucleotides, the CDR3 is TGTGCCAGCAGCTTGACCGGGACAGTCTATGGCTACACCTTC.

The rearrangement joins TRBV28 to TRBJ2-2, with 10 bases identical to TRBD1. Trimming cost V 4 bases and J 7 bases; bases outside gene matches: 9. The CDR3 is 16 residues long. Germline V gives CDR1 MDHEN, CDR2 SYDVKM. The DNA for the CDR3 is TGTGCCAGCAGTTCTCCCGGACAGGGGGGATTCGGGGAGCTGTTTTTT. Residues: CASSSPGQGGFGELFF.

V is TRBV19 and J is TRBJ2-7; 14 positions agree with TRBD2. With 3 bases clipped from V and 3 bases from J, the junction kept 16 bases outside the gene matches. The CDR3 is made up of 20 amino acids. Germline V gene data show CDR1 as LNHDA and CDR2 as SQIVND (reference sequence). CDR3 loop: CASSIFFGTSGSGRLYEQYF. The CDR3 DNA is TGTGCCAGTAGTATTTTTTTCGGGACTAGCGGGAGTGGGAGGCTCTACGAGCAGTACTTC.

The genes are TRBV9 and TRBJ2-5; 11 positions agree with TRBD2. The CDR3 runs to 16 residues. The J segment lost 5 bases and the V segment lost 3 bases, leaving 9 bases of the junction unmatched. Per germline, CDR1 SGDLS and CDR2 YYNGEE. The DNA for the CDR3 is TGTGCCAGCAGCGCCCGTTTAGCGGGAGGGCTGGAGACCCAGTACTTC. Protein: CASSARLAGGLETQYF. Combining the CDR3 with reference TRBV9 and TRBJ2-5 gives the whole variable domain DSGVTQTPKHLITATGQRVTLRCSPRSGDLSVYWYQQSLDQGLQFLIQYYNGEERAKGNILERFSAQQFPDLHSELNLSSLELGDSALYFCASSARLAGGLETQYFGPGTRLLVL.

This clone occurred a few times. The rearrangement links TRBV6-5 to TRBJ2-2; possibly TRBD1 for D (6 bases). Per germline, CDR1 MNHEY and CDR2 SVGAGI. This CDR3 contains 15 residues. V was shortened by 6 bases and J by 3 bases, with 14 bases between the two germline ends. The CDR3 loop is CASSLADSYTGELFF. As DNA, the CDR3 is TGTGCCAGCAGCCTTGCGGACAGCTACACCGGGGAGCTGTTTTTT.

The gene calls are TRBV6-5 and TRBJ2-7; a possible D gene is TRBD1 (5 bases). The CDR3 sequence is 13 residues long. Germline CDR1 is MNHEY and CDR2 is SVGAGI. V gave up 2 bases and J gave up 5 bases, with 10 bases separating them. The CDR3 region has the DNA TGTGCCAGCAGTTACAAGGGGCAGAACGAGCAGTACTTC. Amino acids: CASSYKGQNEQYF.

This sequence joins TRBV5-6 and TRBJ1-5, with D possibly TRBD1 on 5 matching bases. Germline CDR1 SGHDT, CDR2 YYEEEE. This CDR3 has 16 amino acids. Trimming shortened V by 2 bases and J by 0 bases, and 12 bases separated the two germline ends. The CDR3 here is CASSLAGPSSNQPQHF. For the CDR3, the DNA is TGTGCCAGCAGCTTAGCAGGGCCTAGTAGCAATCAGCCCCAGCATTTT.

The J gene is TRBJ1-1, the V gene TRBV7-2; D remains ambiguous. Trimming took 5 bases from V and 1 from J, leaving 11 bases between them. This CDR3 has 14 residues. CDR1 and CDR2 (germline): SGHTA, FQGNSA. CDR3 amino acids: CASSPPNGNTEAFF. In DNA, the CDR3 is TGTGCCAGCAGCCCACCGAATGGGAACACTGAAGCTTTCTTT.

This clone has a single count. The chain is built from TRBV30 and TRBJ2-1, with a weak D call TRBD2 (6 bases). Germline values: CDR1 GTSNPN, CDR2 SVGIG (reference sequence). V lost 8 bases and J 11 bases, leaving 22 bases between the germline ends. The CDR3 totals 13 residues. This CDR3 is CAGTGLFTMKQFF. As DNA, the CDR3 is TGTGCCGGTACGGGACTCTTTACAATGAAGCAGTTCTTC.

The chain recombines TRBV28 with TRBJ2-1; 14 bases match TRBD2. The CDR3 is 16 residues long. Germline V CDR1 and CDR2: MDHEN, SYDVKM. V lost 6 bases and J lost 9; bases outside the gene matches: 10. CDR3 DNA sequence: TGTGCCAGCAGCACCTGGACTAGCGGGAGGCCTGGTGAGCAGTTCTTC. It specifies CASSTWTSGRPGEQFF.

This rearrangement joins TRBV5-1 to TRBJ2-3; D uncertain. The CDR3 covers 11 residues. Trimming shortened V by 4 bases and J by 3 bases, and 3 bases separated the two germline ends. Germline V lookup: CDR1 SGHRS, CDR2 YFSETQ. CDR3 region: CASSLTDTQYF. The CDR3 DNA reads TGCGCCAGCAGCCTAACAGATACGCAGTATTTT.

In nucleotides, the CDR3 is TGTGCCAGCAGGGGGAGCAGGGGGCGAGAAGAGACCCAGTACTTC. Translation: CASRGSRGREETQYF. The rearrangement links TRBV25-1 to TRBJ2-5; 8 bases match TRBD1. This CDR3 spans 15 amino acids. Germline CDR1 MGHDK, CDR2 SYGVNS. V lost 6 bases and J lost 3; bases outside the gene matches: 9.